The clone carrying this T cell receptor beta chain was seen a handful of times. Its antigen is still unknown. The study's findings and limits: Tumor-infiltrating Treg TCR alpha and beta sequences overlapped most with tumor naive CD4+ T cells, then blood naive. In terms of TCR gene usage, tumor memory CD4+ T cells clustered together with blood and lymph node memory CD4+ cells, as well as with lymph node naive CD4+ cells.

Full-length variable regions came from constant-region reverse primers plus semi-nested Nested Universal Primer A PCR. MiXCR, run by TCRdb on the 5' RACE reads, gives a single entry per CDR3 protein. The profile shows 9,500 to 12,000 distinct CDR3 sequences, 47% of them singletons. V shed 4 bases, J shed 8 bases, and the junction held 4 bases outside the gene matches. Per germline, CDR1 SGHVS and CDR2 FNYEAQ. The CDR3 runs to 15 residues. Material: tumor-infiltrating naive CD4+ T cells sorted from the breast tumor. Described subset: naive CD4+ T cells, CD4+CD45RA+CD25-. The origin of this receptor is a female donor with breast cancer. V is TRBV7-6 and J is TRBJ2-1, with 14 bases fitting TRBD2. CDR3: CASSSGTSGRDEQFF. CDR3 bases: TGTGCCAGCAGCTCAGGGACTAGCGGGAGAGATGAGCAGTTCTTC.